This T cell receptor (beta chain) stems from a study of radiotherapy plus CTLA-4 blockade in lung cancer. Study-level background: An objective response was seen in 18% of patients, and disease control in around 31%.

Whole-study results and caveats: How blood T cell clones changed early, along with interferon-beta, reportedly forecast response best.

Sequencing used immunoSEQ multiplex PCR; TCRdb keeps in-frame clones, though not all of them. The sample holds 70,000 to 100,000 clones, about 86% seen once. In regard to this clone: Its antigen remains unknown.

The material sequenced was peripheral blood, taken from a patient treated with radiotherapy plus ipilimumab. This TCR was recovered from a human donor with non-small cell lung cancer who had a partial response to radiotherapy plus ipilimumab.

The CDR3 coding sequence is TGTGCCAGCAGCTCAGGGACAGGGCTTAGGGAGACCCAGTACTTC. Amino acids: CASSSGTGLRETQYF. The chain couples TRBV11-1 to TRBJ2-5; 9 bases are shared with TRBD1. From germline, CDR1 is SGHAT and CDR2 FQDESV (reference sequence). V shed 4 bases and J 5 bases; nucleotides not matched to a gene: 8. There are 15 residues in the CDR3.